Below are 3 T cell receptor beta chains sequenced from a single sample in a study of blood T cell repertoires in COVID-19. Clones were sequenced by immunoSEQ multiplex PCR, and TCRdb holds only the in-frame ones, with some missing. The table includes roughly 350,000 clones, less than 85% detected once. Sequencing was performed on peripheral blood. These receptors originate from a woman between 18 and 30 years old with acute or convalescent COVID-19.

The rearrangement links TRBV15 to TRBJ1-1; TRBD1 aligns across 7 bases. This CDR3 is 18 amino acids long. Germline CDR1 reads LNHNV; CDR2 reads YYDKDF (reference sequence). J lost 2 bases, V lost 1 base, and 13 bases had no gene match. The CDR3 protein is CATSRGLGQSPSNTEAFF. In DNA, the CDR3 is TGTGCCACCAGCAGAGGATTGGGACAGTCCCCGAGTAACACTGAAGCTTTCTTT.

The gene calls are TRBV5-1 and TRBJ2-3, with TRBD2 as a possible D gene (7 bases). The CDR3 loop spans 16 amino acids. CDR1 SGHRS and CDR2 YFSETQ come from the germline V gene. The germline V and J ends were trimmed by 4 bases and 2 bases, with 17 bases remaining between them. CDR3 in DNA: TGCGCCAGCAGCCCCCAAGGGGCGGGGGCCACAGATACGCAGTATTTT. It yields the protein CASSPQGAGATDTQYF.

The chain couples TRBV7-9 to TRBJ1-1; maybe TRBD1 (5 bases). In germline, CDR1 is SEHNR, CDR2 FQNEAQ (reference sequence). V lost 5 bases and J 1 base, leaving 11 bases between the germline ends. The length of the CDR3 is 14 residues. CDR3 nucleotides: TGTGCCAGCAGCCTGCGGGACGAGAACACTGAAGCTTTCTTT. Translating gives CASSLRDENTEAFF.